This T cell receptor (beta chain) is from a study of blood T cell repertoires in COVID-19. For the study at large: Collection of acute and convalescent COVID-19 samples took place in the United States, Italy and Spain.

Per the original methods: From reference gene primer amplification, estimates of nucleated cell counts were derived. The method was immunoSEQ multiplex PCR; TCRdb's version includes in-frame clones alone and lacks a portion of them. That table gives V, J and clone size, and the DNA gave D and trimming. The top ten hold 0.99% of the sample, which has over 250,000 clones, more than 75% seen once. The material sequenced was peripheral blood. This TCR was sampled from a woman aged 40 to 50 who had recovered from COVID-19.

CDR3 in amino acids: CASSLSRDSFYNEQFF. The CDR3 nucleotides are TGTGCCAGCAGCTTATCCCGGGACAGCTTCTACAATGAGCAGTTCTTC. This chain connects TRBV7-2 to TRBJ2-1, with TRBD1 matching 7 bases. After removal of 2 bases from V and 3 bases from J, the junction contained 7 bases not matched to a gene. The V gene's germline CDR1 is SGHTA and CDR2 FQGNSA. CDR3 length equals 16 residues.